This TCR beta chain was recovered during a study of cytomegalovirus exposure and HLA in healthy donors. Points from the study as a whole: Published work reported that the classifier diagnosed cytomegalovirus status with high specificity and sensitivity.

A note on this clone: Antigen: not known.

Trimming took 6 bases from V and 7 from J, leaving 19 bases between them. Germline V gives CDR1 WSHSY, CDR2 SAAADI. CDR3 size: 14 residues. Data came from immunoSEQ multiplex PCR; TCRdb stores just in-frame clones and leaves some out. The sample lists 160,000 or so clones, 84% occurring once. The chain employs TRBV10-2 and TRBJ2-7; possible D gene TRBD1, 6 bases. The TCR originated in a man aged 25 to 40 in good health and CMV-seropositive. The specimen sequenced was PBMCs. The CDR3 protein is CASSWQGTLQEQYF. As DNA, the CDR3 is TGCGCCAGCAGCTGGCAGGGGACCCTCCAGGAGCAGTACTTC.